This T cell receptor beta chain derives from a study of T cell responses to AZD1222 COVID-19 vaccine (dated by TCRdb to the early 2020s). Regarding the complete study: A total of just over 230 trial participants underwent TCR sequencing, of whom some 210 received two doses of AZD1222 and about 25 received two doses of the MenACWY control vaccine. Trial participants were enrolled by age into 18-55, 56-69 and 70-plus year subgroups, with 148, 28 and 57 TCR-sequenced participants respectively.

The time point label on this specimen signifies: about 28 days (+/-7) after the second vaccine dose. AZD1222 recipients whose second dose came at about 4 weeks and those whose second dose came at about 12 weeks were combined into one group, since spike-specific TCR depth and breadth did not differ between the two schedules. Vaccinee samples were obtained from the UK trials COV001 and COV002, which included a single-blind randomized controlled phase 2/3 trial of AZD1222 (ChAdOx1 nCoV-19) in healthy adults. For TCRbeta chain sequencing, PBMC samples from trial participants were taken at day 0 and at day 28 after the second dose. CDR1 KGHSH and CDR2 LQKENI were looked up in the germline V gene. The CDR3 contains 15 residues, cysteine and phenylalanine counted. The only DNA kept is the CDR3, 45 bases in frame from the first base. At the junction V is shortened by 2 bases and J by 2 bases; bases outside the gene matches: 3.

As for this clone: Its antigen remains unidentified. One base away there is no much larger clone; base qualities are not given.

Study-wide findings and limitations: Because no samples from the day 14 peak response were available, repertoires could be characterized only after the peak T cell response. Nearly half of unique spike-specific TCRs reportedly recognized epitopes outside regions mutated in the B.1.351 and B.1.1.7 variants. In the small 56-69-year group, the increase in depth fell short of significance, most likely because of low power. Spike-specific TCR breadth and depth rose significantly after two AZD1222 doses compared with day 0 and with MenACWY recipients. Most participants were white British and females outnumbered males, and the authors suggested that clonal diversity may have been underestimated. CD4 TCRs associated with the vaccine covered the entire spike protein, and the dominant responses were in regions 160-218 and 743-854. Conclusions about previously exposed vaccinees are limited, since just a handful of AZD1222 recipients were seropositive for SARS-CoV-2 at baseline.

The CDR3 regions of human TCRbeta chains were analyzed by immunosequencing. The paper's data handling went like this. TCRs in the repertoires were matched against a reference library of SARS-CoV-2-specific TCRs that had been generated with the MIRA antigen-specificity platform. Breadth was defined as the fraction of unique TCRs that were SARS-CoV-2-associated. Depth was defined as the fraction of total T cells that were SARS-CoV-2-associated. Using the MIRA data, each spike-specific TCR was mapped to the spike region that the TCR reacts to and placed in a CD4 or CD8 class. Log10-transformed breadth and depth values were compared by one-way ANOVA with Sidak's multiple comparisons tests. In TCRdb, the immuneACCESS table is reduced to in-frame sequences with V and J assigned. These tables do not hold every clone; where another copy was compared, an unresolved V gene accounts for under half, and the others remain unexplained. V and J calls plus clone size are reproduced from that table; the DNA served to infer D and trimming. The sample profile shows about 110,000 clones; 70% to 90% of them were found once. The ten largest clones add up to around 16% of the sample.

The clonotype originates from an adult who received the AZD1222 COVID-19 vaccine. The sample in question was peripheral blood, obtained 28 days after the second AZD1222 dose. In this chain, TRBV18 is recombined with TRBJ1-3, and 7 junctional nucleotides match TRBD1. The nucleotide sequence reads TGTGCCAGCTCACCAAGGACAGGCGCTGGAAACACCATATATTTT. This is translated as CASSPRTGAGNTIYF.